This T cell receptor beta chain was sequenced for a study of T cells expressing NK-cell markers. The overall study: It was sorted CD3+CD56-NKG2C+, CD3+CD56+NKG2C- and CD3+CD56+NKG2C+ T cells that provided the TCR beta repertoires. Study-level results: Clones of NKG2C+ T cells that had expanded were of unclear HCMV specificity.

TCRdb reanalyzed the 5' RACE reads, giving one entry per CDR3 protein sequence and no DNA. The table counts some 390,000 distinct CDR3 sequences; approximately 11% lies in the top ten. Germline assignment: CDR1 SEHNR and CDR2 FQNEAQ (reference sequence). CDR3 length: 12 residues. In the case of this clonotype: What it binds is unknown.

Input material: blood T cells: a sorted CD56 or NKG2C T cell subset, CD4+ or CD8+ T cells, or bulk PBMC T cells (not recorded which). This chain joins TRBV7-9 and TRBJ2-7. The TCR originated in a woman aged 45 to 65 in good health. The CDR3 protein is CASSFQVGEQYF. The full variable domain, completed using reference TRBV7-9 and TRBJ2-7, is DTGVSQNPRHKITKRGQNVTFRCDPISEHNRLYWYRQTLGQGPEFLTYFQNEAQLEKSRLLSDRFSAERPKGSFSTLEIQRTEQGDSAMYLCASSFQVGEQYFGPGTRLTVT.